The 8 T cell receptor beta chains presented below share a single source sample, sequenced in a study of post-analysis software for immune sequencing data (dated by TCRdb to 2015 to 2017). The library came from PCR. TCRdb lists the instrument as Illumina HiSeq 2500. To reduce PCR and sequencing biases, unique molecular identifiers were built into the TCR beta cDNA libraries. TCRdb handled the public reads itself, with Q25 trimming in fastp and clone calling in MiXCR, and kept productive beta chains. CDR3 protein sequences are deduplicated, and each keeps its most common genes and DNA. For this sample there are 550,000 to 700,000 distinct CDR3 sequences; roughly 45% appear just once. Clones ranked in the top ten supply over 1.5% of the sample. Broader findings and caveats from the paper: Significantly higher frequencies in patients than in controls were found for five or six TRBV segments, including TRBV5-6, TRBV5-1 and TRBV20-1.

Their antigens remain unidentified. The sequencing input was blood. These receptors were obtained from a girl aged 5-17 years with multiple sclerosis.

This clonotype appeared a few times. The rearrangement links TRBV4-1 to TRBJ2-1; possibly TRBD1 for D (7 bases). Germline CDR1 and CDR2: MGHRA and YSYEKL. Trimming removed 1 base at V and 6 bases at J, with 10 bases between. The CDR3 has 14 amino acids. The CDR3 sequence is CASSQGGTANEQFF. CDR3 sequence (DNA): TGCGCCAGCAGCCAAGGCGGGACAGCCAATGAGCAGTTCTTC.

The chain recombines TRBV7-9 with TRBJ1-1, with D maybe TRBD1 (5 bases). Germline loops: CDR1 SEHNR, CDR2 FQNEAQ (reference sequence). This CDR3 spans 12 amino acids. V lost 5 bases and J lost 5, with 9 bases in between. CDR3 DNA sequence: TGTGCCAGCAGCCCCAGGGAAACTGAAGCTTTCTTT. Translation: CASSPRETEAFF.

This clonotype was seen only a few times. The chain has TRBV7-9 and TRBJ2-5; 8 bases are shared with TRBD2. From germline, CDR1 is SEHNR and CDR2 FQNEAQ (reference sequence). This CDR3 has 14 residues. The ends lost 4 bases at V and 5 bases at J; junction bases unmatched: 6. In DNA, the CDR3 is TGTGCCAGCAGCTCTGGACTAGCTCGGGAGACCCAGTACTTC. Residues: CASSSGLARETQYF.

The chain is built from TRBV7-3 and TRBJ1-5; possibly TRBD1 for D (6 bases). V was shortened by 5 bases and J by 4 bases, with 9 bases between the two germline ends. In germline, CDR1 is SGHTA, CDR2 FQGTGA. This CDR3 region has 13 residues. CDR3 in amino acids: CASSIDRNQPQHF. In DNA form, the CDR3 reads TGTGCCAGCAGCATCGACAGGAATCAGCCCCAGCATTTT.

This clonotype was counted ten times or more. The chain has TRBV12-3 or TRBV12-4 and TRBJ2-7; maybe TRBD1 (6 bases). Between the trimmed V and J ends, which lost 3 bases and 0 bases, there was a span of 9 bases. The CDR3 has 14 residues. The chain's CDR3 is CASSFQGSSYEQYF. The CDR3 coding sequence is TGTGCCAGCAGTTTCCAGGGGAGCTCCTACGAGCAGTACTTC.

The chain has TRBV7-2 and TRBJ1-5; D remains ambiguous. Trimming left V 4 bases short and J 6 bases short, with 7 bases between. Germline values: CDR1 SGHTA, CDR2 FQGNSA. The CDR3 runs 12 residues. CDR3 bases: TGTGCCAGCAGCTCAAGTACTCAGCCCCAGCATTTT. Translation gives CASSSSTQPQHF.

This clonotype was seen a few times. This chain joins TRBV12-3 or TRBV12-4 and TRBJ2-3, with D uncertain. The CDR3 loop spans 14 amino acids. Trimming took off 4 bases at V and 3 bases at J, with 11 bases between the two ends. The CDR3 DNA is TGTGCCAGCAGTTCCCCCCAAGCGACAGATACGCAGTATTTT. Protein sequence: CASSSPQATDTQYF.

CDR3 sequence (DNA): TGTGCCAGCAGTTACGACCTCGAGGAGACCCAGTACTTC. It is translated as CASSYDLEETQYF. The V and J genes are TRBV6-6 and TRBJ2-7; D gene unclear. Gene TRBJ2-5 matches the end of the DNA better, so the J call may be wrong. CDR3 length: 13 residues. Germline CDR1 reads MNHNY; CDR2 reads SVGAGI (reference sequence).